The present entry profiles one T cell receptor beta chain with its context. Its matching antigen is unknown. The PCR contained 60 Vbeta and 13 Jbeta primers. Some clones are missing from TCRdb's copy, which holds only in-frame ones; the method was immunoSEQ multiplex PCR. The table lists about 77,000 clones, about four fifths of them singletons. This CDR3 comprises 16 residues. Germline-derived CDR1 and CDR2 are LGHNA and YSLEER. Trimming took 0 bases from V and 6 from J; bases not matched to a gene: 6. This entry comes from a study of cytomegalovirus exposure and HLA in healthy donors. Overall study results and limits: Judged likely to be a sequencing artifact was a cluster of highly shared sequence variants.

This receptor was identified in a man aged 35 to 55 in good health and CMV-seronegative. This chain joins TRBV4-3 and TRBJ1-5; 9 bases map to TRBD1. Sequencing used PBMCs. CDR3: CASSQDTRQGGQPQHF. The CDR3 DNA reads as TGCGCCAGCAGCCAAGATACGCGACAGGGGGGTCAGCCCCAGCATTTT.